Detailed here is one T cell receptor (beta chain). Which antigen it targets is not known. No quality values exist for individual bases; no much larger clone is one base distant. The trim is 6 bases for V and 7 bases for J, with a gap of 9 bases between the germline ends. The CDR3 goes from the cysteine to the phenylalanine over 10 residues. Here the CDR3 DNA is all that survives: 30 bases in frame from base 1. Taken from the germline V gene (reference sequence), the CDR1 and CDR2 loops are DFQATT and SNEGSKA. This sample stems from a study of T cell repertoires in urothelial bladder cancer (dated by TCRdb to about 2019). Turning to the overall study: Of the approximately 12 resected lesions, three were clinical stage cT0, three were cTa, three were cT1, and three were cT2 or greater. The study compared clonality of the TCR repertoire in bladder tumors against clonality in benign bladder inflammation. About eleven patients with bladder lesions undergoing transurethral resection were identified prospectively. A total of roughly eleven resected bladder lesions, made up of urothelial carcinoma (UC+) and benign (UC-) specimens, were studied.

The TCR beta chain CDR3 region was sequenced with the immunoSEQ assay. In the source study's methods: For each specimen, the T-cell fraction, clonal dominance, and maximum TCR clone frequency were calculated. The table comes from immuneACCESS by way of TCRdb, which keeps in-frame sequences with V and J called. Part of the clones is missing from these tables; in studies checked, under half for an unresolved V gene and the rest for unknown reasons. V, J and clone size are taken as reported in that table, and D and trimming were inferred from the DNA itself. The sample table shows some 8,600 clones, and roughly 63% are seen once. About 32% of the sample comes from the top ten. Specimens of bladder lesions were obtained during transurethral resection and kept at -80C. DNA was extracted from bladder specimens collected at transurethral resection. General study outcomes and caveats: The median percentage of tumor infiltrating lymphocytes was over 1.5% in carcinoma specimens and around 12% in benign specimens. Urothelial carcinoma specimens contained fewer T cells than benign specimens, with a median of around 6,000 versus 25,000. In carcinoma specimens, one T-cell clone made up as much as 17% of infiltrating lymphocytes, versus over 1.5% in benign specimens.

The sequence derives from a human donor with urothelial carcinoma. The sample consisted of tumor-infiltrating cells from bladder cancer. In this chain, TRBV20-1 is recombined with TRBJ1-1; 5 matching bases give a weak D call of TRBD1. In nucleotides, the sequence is TGCAGTGCCAGACAGTTTGAAGCTTTCTTT. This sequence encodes CSARQFEAFF.